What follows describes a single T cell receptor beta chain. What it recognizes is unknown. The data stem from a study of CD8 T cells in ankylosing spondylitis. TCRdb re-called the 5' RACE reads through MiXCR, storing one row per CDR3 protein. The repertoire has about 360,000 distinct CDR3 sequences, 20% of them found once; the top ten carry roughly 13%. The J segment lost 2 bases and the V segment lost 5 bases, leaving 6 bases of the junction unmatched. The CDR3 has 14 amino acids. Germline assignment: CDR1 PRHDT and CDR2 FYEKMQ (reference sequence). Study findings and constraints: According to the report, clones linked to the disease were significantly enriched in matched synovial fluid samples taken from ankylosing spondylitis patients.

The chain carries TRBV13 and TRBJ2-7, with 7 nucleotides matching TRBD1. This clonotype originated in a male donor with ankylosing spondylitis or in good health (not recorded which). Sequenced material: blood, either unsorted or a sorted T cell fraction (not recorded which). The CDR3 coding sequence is TGTGCCAGCAGCCAACAGGGGATTCCCTACGAGCAGTACTTC. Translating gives CASSQQGIPYEQYF. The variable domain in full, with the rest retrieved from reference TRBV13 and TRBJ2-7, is AAGVIQSPRHLIKEKRETATLKCYPIPRHDTVYWYQQGPGQDPQFLISFYEKMQSDKGSIPDRFSAQQFSDYHSELNMSSLELGDSALYFCASSQQGIPYEQYFGPGTRLTVT.